The next 6 T cell receptor beta chains were all read from a single sample in a study of blood T cells in healthy people across ages. The second PCR ran roughly 7 to 12 cycles with a sample-barcoded 5' primer and J-beta primers. In TCRdb, the 5' RACE reads were re-called with MiXCR into one record per CDR3 protein. The sample shows 850,000 to 1,100,000 distinct CDR3 sequences, less than 45% of them seen only once. Specimen: blood. These receptor sequences come from a man aged 18 to 29 in good health.

This clonotype was counted ten times or more. The J gene is TRBJ1-4, the V gene TRBV7-2, with D possibly TRBD1 on 5 matching bases. V was shortened by 0 bases and J by 8 bases, with 13 bases between the two germline ends. CDR3 length: 15 residues. The germline gives CDR1 SGHTA, CDR2 FQGNSA. CDR3 region: CASSLAGVAGEKLFF. Here the CDR3 DNA reads TGTGCCAGCAGCTTAGCAGGGGTGGCAGGAGAAAAACTGTTTTTT.

This clonotype was observed once. The junction departs from germline at one end; a sequencing error may be responsible. V is TRBV4-3 and J is TRBJ2-5; D call uncertain. Germline V CDR1 and CDR2: LGHNA, YSLEER. The length of the CDR3 is 15 residues. CDR3 nucleotide sequence: TGCGCCAGCAGGCAAGGAAGGGATAGCCCTGAGACCCAGTACTTC. It codes for CASRQGRDSPETQYF.

The V call is TRBV20-1, the J call TRBJ2-1; D not resolved. The germline gives CDR1 DFQATT, CDR2 SNEGSKA (reference sequence). Trimming cost V 6 bases and J 2 bases, with 14 bases left between them. CDR3 length equals 14 residues. CDR3 region: CSASQGSTYNEQFF. DNA for the CDR3: TGCAGTGCGTCACAAGGGTCAACCTACAATGAGCAGTTCTTC.

CDR3 loop: CASSVSGRISSGNTIYF. The CDR3 nucleotides read TGTGCCAGCAGCGTATCGGGGCGGATAAGCTCTGGAAACACCATATATTTT. The chain employs TRBV9 and TRBJ1-3; possible D gene TRBD1, 5 bases. The CDR3 totals 17 residues. V lost 1 base to trimming and J lost 0 bases, with 14 bases between them. Per germline, CDR1 SGDLS and CDR2 YYNGEE.

In its sample, this clonotype was seen a few times. The chain links TRBV4-1 to TRBJ1-2; D not certain. The CDR3 consists of 15 residues. Germline V gives CDR1 MGHRA, CDR2 YSYEKL. V shed 2 bases and J shed 5 bases, with 15 bases lying between them. The CDR3 sequence is CASSQQASITYGYTF. CDR3 DNA: TGCGCCAGCAGCCAACAGGCCTCGATAACGTATGGCTACACCTTC.

There are a few counts of this clonotype. The chain carries TRBV13 and TRBJ2-7; 7 bases match TRBD1. The CDR3 sequence is 15 residues long. The V gene's germline CDR1 is PRHDT and CDR2 FYEKMQ (reference sequence). V shed 0 bases, J shed 4 bases, and the junction held 6 bases outside the gene matches. The CDR3 nucleotides are TGTGCCAGCAGCTTAGGAAGGACAGGCCGATACGAGCAGTACTTC. Translation: CASSLGRTGRYEQYF.